The following is a T cell receptor (beta chain) sequence with its context. This sample was included in a study of blood T cell repertoires in COVID-19. On the study more broadly: The samples span acute and convalescent COVID-19 from the United States, Italy and Spain.

The CDR3 is made up of 17 amino acids. Germline values: CDR1 SEHNR, CDR2 FQNEAQ (reference sequence). The V and J ends lost 5 bases and 7 bases respectively, with 27 bases between them. Enrolled during active infection, Seattle patients were then followed longitudinally. Methods used by the authors: Amplification with reference gene primers provided the estimates of nucleated cell counts. The data were produced by immunoSEQ multiplex PCR, yet TCRdb's version contains in-frame clones alone and is incomplete. That table is the source of V, J and clone size, and D and trimming were worked out from the DNA. Of some 270,000 clones in the sample, 84% were seen once.

The rearrangement links TRBV7-9 to TRBJ2-7; tentative D call: TRBD2 (6 bases). The source is a person aged 70 to 79 with COVID-19, enrolled during active disease. Sequenced material: peripheral blood. The CDR3 DNA is TGTGCCAGCAGCCTGCCCGAGGGAGCGGGCCTCCCGAAAGAGCAGTACTTC. This sequence encodes CASSLPEGAGLPKEQYF.